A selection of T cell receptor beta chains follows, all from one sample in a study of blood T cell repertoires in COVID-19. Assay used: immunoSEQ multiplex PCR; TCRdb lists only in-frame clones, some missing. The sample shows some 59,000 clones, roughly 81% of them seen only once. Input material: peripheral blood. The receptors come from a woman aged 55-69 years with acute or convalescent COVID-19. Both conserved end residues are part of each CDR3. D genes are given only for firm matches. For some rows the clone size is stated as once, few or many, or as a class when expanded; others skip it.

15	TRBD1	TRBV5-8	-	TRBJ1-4	CASSLGTGGREKLFF	TGTGCCAGCAGCTTGGGGACAGGAGGGCGCGAAAAACTGTTTTTT
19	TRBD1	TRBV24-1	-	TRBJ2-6	CATSAGQGSRTSGANVLTF	TGTGCCACCAGTGCCGGACAGGGGAGTCGTACCTCTGGGGCCAACGTCCTGACTTTC
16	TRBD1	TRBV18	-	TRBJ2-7	CASSPPSGRQGWEQYF	TGTGCCAGCTCACCACCATCCGGTAGACAGGGCTGGGAGCAGTACTTC
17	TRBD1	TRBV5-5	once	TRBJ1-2	CASSLDPGQGAYYGYTF	TGTGCCAGCAGCTTGGATCCGGGACAGGGGGCATACTATGGCTACACCTTC
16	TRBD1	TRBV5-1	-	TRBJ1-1	CASSIIRQGANTEAFF	TGCGCCAGCAGCATAATTAGACAGGGGGCAAACACTGAAGCTTTCTTT
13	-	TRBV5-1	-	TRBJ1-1	CASGSQPNTEAFF	TGCGCCAGCGGGTCACAGCCGAACACTGAAGCTTTCTTT
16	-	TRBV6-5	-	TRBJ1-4	CASSSGVGLTNEKLFF	TGTGCCAGCAGTTCGGGGGTAGGGCTAACTAATGAAAAACTGTTTTTT
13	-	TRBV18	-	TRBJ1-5	CASSPTVNQPQHF	TGTGCCAGCTCACCTACAGTCAATCAGCCCCAGCATTTT
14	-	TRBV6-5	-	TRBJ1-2	CASSTVTAPRGYTF	TGTGCCAGCAGTACGGTGACTGCACCTAGAGGCTACACCTTC
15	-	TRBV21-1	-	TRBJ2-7	CASSVVWDIFNEQYF	TGTGCCAGCAGCGTCGTTTGGGACATCTTTAACGAGCAGTACTTC
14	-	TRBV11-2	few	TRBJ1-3	CASSVAGLGNTIYF	TGTGCCAGCAGCGTTGCAGGGTTAGGAAACACCATATATTTT
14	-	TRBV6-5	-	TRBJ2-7	CASSSGTTLTGQYF	TGTGCCAGCAGTTCCGGGACAACTCTGACGGGGCAGTACTTC
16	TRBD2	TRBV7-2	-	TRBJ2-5	CASSLAKLAGKETQYF	TGTGCCAGCAGCTTAGCTAAACTAGCGGGGAAAGAGACCCAGTACTTC
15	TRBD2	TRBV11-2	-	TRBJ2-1	CASSLIAGSYNEQFF	TGTGCCAGCAGCTTAATAGCGGGTTCCTACAATGAGCAGTTCTTC
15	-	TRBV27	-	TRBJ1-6	CASSLYLEGNSPLHF	TGTGCCAGCAGTTTATATTTGGAGGGTAATTCACCCCTCCACTTT
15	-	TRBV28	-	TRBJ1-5	CASRPTRGINQPQHF	TGTGCCAGCAGACCCACAAGGGGTATCAATCAGCCCCAGCATTTT
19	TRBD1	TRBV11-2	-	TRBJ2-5	CASSLRFVGGTGTEETQYF	TGTGCCAGCAGCTTAAGGTTCGTAGGAGGAACAGGGACAGAAGAGACCCAGTACTTC
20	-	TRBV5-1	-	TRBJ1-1	CASSPDGGVRQIVANTEAFF	TGCGCCAGCAGCCCCGACGGGGGAGTGAGACAAATCGTTGCGAACACTGAAGCTTTCTTT
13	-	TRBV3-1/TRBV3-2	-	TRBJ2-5	CASSRGVQETQYF	TGTGCCAGCAGCCGGGGGGTTCAAGAGACCCAGTACTTC
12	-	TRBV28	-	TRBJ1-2	CASTGGLFGHTF	TGTGCCAGCACCGGAGGCCTCTTTGGCCACACCTTC
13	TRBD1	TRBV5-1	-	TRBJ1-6	CASRDRVGSPLHF	TGCGCCAGCCGGGACAGAGTGGGGTCACCCCTCCACTTT
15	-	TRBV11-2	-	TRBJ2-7	CASSLDRARTYEQYF	TGTGCCAGCAGCTTAGATCGGGCGCGGACTTACGAGCAGTACTTC